The source of this T cell receptor beta chain is a study of T cell repertoires in cytomegalovirus infection. Germline loops: CDR1 SEHNR, CDR2 FQNEAQ (reference sequence). The CDR3 spans 15 residues. V dropped 2 bases and J dropped 5 bases, with 13 bases sitting between them. This clonotype was counted ten times or more. The antigen is unknown. Study observations and caveats: Cumulative frequency of public TCR beta families picked out carriers of CMV plus the relevant HLA.

MiXCR was run by TCRdb on the reads, yielding one entry per CDR3 protein. The table lists fewer than 200,000 distinct CDR3 sequences, 14% of them singletons, with more than 20% in the top ten. V gene TRBV7-9 combines with J gene TRBJ1-5; D not resolved. This clonotype was sampled from a human donor in good health (CMV status not recorded). Some clones in this sample may be carry-over from other donors' samples. The sequencing sample was made of PBMCs. The DNA of the CDR3 is TGTGCCAGCAGCTTAAGTGCCGCAAACCATCAGCCCCAGCATTTT. Translation: CASSLSAANHQPQHF.